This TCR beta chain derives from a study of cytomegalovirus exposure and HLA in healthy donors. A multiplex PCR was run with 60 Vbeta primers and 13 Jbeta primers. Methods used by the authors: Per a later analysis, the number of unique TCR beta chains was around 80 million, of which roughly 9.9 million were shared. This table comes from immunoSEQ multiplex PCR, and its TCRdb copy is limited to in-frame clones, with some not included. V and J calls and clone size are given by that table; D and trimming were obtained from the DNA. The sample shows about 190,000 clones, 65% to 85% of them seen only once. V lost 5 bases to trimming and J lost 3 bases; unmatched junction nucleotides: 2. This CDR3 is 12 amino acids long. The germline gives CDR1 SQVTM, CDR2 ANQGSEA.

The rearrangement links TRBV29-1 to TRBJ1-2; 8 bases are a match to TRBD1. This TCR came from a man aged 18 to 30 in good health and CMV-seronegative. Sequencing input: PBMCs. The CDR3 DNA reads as TGCAGCGTTCAGGACAGGGACTATGGCTACACCTTC. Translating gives CSVQDRDYGYTF.